This T cell receptor (beta chain) was retrieved from a study of regulatory T cells in long-lasting Graves disease. Library construction for TCR beta used iRepertoire HTBI primers and Arm-PCR of CDR3 regions. One entry per CDR3 protein, called by TCRdb with MiXCR from the multiplex PCR reads. The sample has around 480,000 distinct CDR3 sequences; 15% to 20% are singletons. In its sample, this clonotype was seen many times. Stated time point: newly diagnosed GD, antithyroid drugs for less than 3 months. Extracted PBMC RNA gave rise to the TCR library. This CDR3 comprises 17 residues. Per the germline V gene, CDR1 is LGHNT and CDR2 is FRNRAP. After removal of 3 bases from V and 3 bases from J, the junction contained 11 bases not matched to a gene. These data were also filed under a second study, of T cells in Graves' hyperthyroidism and ophthalmopathy. In that study: Diagnostic assessment was based on clinical symptoms, serum thyroxine and TRAb, thyroid ultrasound and orbital computed tomography. The TCR CDR3 first-round RT-PCR relied on the HTBI primer set.

The TCR originated in a man aged 35 to 55 with Graves disease. This chain joins TRBV12-5 and TRBJ2-5, with TRBD2 identical over 9 bases. The material sequenced was peripheral blood mononuclear cells (PBMCs), taken at new diagnosis, from a patient treated with antithyroid drugs. CDR3 region: CASGFLAGPTRKETQYF. The CDR3 DNA reads TGTGCTAGTGGTTTCCTAGCGGGACCCACACGGAAAGAGACCCAGTACTTC.